The sequence of this T cell receptor beta chain was determined in a study of shared clonotypes between healthy human individuals. About the research overall: Donors were two women and a few men aged 18 to 49.

Study observations and caveats: At large depth, rarefaction still showed sorted-subset sequencing to be incomplete.

To note about this clone: Its cognate antigen is unknown.

Trimming removed 5 bases from V and 7 bases from J, with 15 bases in between. Germline V lookup: CDR1 MNHNS, CDR2 SASEGT. The CDR3 is 14 amino acids. Profiling relied on immunoSEQ multiplex PCR, and the TCRdb table lists in-frame clones only, not all of them. The profile covers some 2,500,000 clones, with 92% appearing a single time and 0.37% taken by the ten largest. Source material: naive CD4+ T cells from PBMCs. Indicated subset: CD45RA+ positively selected. V usage is TRBV6-1 and J usage is TRBJ1-5, with D possibly matching TRBD1 (5 bases). This receptor was taken from a man between 18 and 29 years old in good health. Some clones in this sample may be carry-over from other donors' samples. CDR3: CASSFDGGRQPQHF. The CDR3 nucleotides are TGTGCCAGCAGTTTTGACGGGGGAAGGCAGCCCCAGCATTTT.